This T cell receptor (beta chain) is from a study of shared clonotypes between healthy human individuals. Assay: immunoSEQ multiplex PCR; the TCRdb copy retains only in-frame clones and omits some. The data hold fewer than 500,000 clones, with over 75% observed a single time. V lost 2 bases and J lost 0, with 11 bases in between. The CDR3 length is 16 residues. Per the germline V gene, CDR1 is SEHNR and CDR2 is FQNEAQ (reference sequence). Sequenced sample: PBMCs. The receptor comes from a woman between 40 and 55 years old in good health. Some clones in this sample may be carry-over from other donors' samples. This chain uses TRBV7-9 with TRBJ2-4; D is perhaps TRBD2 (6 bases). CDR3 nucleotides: TGTGCCAGCAGCTTACCGGAGGAGGGAGCCAAAAACATTCAGTACTTC. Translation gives CASSLPEEGAKNIQYF.